The present T cell receptor (beta chain) was sequenced within a study of CD8 T cells in ankylosing spondylitis. TCRdb itself ran the 5' RACE reads through MiXCR, one entry per CDR3 protein. The data hold about 200,000 distinct CDR3 sequences, with more than 10% observed a single time. CDR3 length: 14 amino acids. Trimming pared 4 bases from V and 5 bases from J, leaving 14 bases between. Germline CDR1 MNHEY, CDR2 SVGAGI. Sequencing was carried out using blood, either unsorted or a sorted T cell fraction (not recorded which). This clonotype was sampled from a male donor with ankylosing spondylitis or in good health (not recorded which). This chain links TRBV6-5 with TRBJ2-5, with D tentatively TRBD1 (6 bases). The DNA for the CDR3 is TGTGCCAGCAGTTTCAATCAGGGGCAGGAGACCCAGTACTTC. Translating it yields CASSFNQGQETQYF.